The 22 T cell receptor beta chains reported below all come from one sample, sequenced in a study of blood T cell repertoires in COVID-19. TCRdb's table, derived via immunoSEQ multiplex PCR, lists solely in-frame clones and lacks some. Of tens of thousands of clones listed, 81% are singletons. Sequences were obtained from peripheral blood. These receptor sequences come from a man in his 70s with COVID-19, enrolled during active disease.

J is TRBJ1-4 and V is TRBV4-2, with D possibly TRBD1 on 6 matching bases. The CDR3 totals 16 residues. V shed 0 bases and J shed 7 bases, with 15 bases lying between them. Germline values: CDR1 LGHNA, CDR2 YNFKEQ. This CDR3 reads CASSQDVRGWGEKLFF. The CDR3 DNA reads as TGTGCCAGCAGCCAAGATGTCAGGGGTTGGGGTGAAAAACTGTTTTTT.

This chain uses TRBV28 with TRBJ1-2, with D unresolved. Per germline, CDR1 MDHEN and CDR2 SYDVKM. This CDR3 comprises 13 residues. The germline V and J ends were trimmed by 1 base and 7 bases, with 10 bases remaining between them. DNA for the CDR3: TGTGCCAGCAGTTTATCTGAGGCGCGTGGCTACACCTTC. Protein: CASSLSEARGYTF.

This sequence joins TRBV18 and TRBJ1-1, with D uncertain. V was clipped by 2 bases and J by 3 bases, with 10 bases between them. The CDR3 is 14 amino acids. CDR1 KGHSH and CDR2 LQKENI come from the germline V gene. CDR3: CASSPEGSYTEAFF. The CDR3 DNA sequence: TGTGCCAGCTCACCAGAGGGTAGCTACACTGAAGCTTTCTTT.

V usage is TRBV6-2 or TRBV6-3 and J usage is TRBJ1-1, with 8 nucleotides matching TRBD1. The CDR3 loop spans 14 amino acids. Germline CDR1 MNHEY, CDR2 SVGEGT. Germline trimming cut 6 bases from V and 12 bases from J; bases unmatched to any gene: 15. CDR3 sequence: CASSSASGQAESFF. The CDR3 region has the DNA TGTGCCAGCAGCTCGGCCTCGGGACAGGCGGAATCTTTCTTT.

CDR3 DNA sequence: TGCGCCAGCAGCCAAGACAGCCTTACCCGGGTCTCTGGGGCCAACGTCCTGACTTTC. This sequence encodes CASSQDSLTRVSGANVLTF. The rearrangement joins TRBV4-3 to TRBJ2-6; D is unclear. CDR3 size: 19 residues. From germline, CDR1 is LGHNA and CDR2 YSLEER. With 0 bases removed from V and 0 bases from J, the gap between germline ends came to 15 bases.

The chain is built from TRBV4-2 and TRBJ2-3; unclear D gene. CDR3 length equals 15 residues. V lost 1 base and J lost 2, with 10 bases in between. Germline V gives CDR1 LGHNA, CDR2 YNFKEQ. The CDR3 protein is CASSQGSDNTDTQYF. CDR3 DNA sequence: TGTGCCAGCAGCCAAGGCTCAGATAACACAGATACGCAGTATTTT.

The chain uses TRBV7-8 and TRBJ1-1; possibly TRBD1 for D (5 bases). The CDR3 spans 15 residues. Trimming cost V 0 bases and J 3 bases, with 11 bases left between them. Germline loops: CDR1 SGHVS, CDR2 FQNEAQ. CDR3 sequence reads: CASSLADSLDTEAFF. The CDR3, as DNA: TGTGCCAGCAGCTTAGCAGACAGTCTCGACACTGAAGCTTTCTTT.

This clone has a single count. J is TRBJ2-7 and V is TRBV5-6; the D gene is possibly TRBD2 (5 bases). This CDR3 is 16 amino acids long. The germline gives CDR1 SGHDT, CDR2 YYEEEE. V lost 4 bases to trimming and J lost 2 bases, with 19 bases between them. CDR3 sequence reads: CASSRNLADMAYEQYF. The CDR3 DNA reads TGTGCCAGCAGCCGAAATCTAGCCGATATGGCCTACGAGCAGTACTTC.

V gene TRBV5-6 combines with J gene TRBJ2-5, with D unresolved. The CDR3 sequence is 13 residues long. Germline CDR1 and CDR2: SGHDT and YYEEEE. Trimming pared 0 bases from V and 4 bases from J, leaving 7 bases between. The CDR3 protein is CASSLAPGETQYF. For the CDR3, the DNA is TGTGCCAGCAGCTTGGCGCCAGGAGAGACCCAGTACTTC.

The V call is TRBV21-1, the J call TRBJ1-1; the table's D call of TRBD1 was not tested on the DNA. TRBV21-1 is tagged as a pseudogene. CDR3 length: 15 residues. The CDR3 DNA is TGTGCCAGCAGCAAAGGCCGTCAGATCAACACTGAAGCTTTCTTT. Its protein is CASSKGRQINTEAFF.

V is TRBV19 and J is TRBJ1-2; the D is unclear. The CDR3 is 13 residues long. CDR1 is LNHDA and CDR2 is SQIVND in the germline V gene (reference sequence). V lost 5 bases and J 1 base, leaving 8 bases between the germline ends. CDR3 residues: CASSREFNYGYTF. In nucleotides, the CDR3 is TGTGCCAGTAGTCGAGAATTTAACTATGGCTACACCTTC.

The chain carries TRBV6-6 and TRBJ1-5; TRBD1 aligns across 8 bases. This CDR3 comprises 13 residues. Germline loops: CDR1 MNHNY, CDR2 SVGAGI (reference sequence). V lost 7 bases, J lost 5 bases, and 4 bases stayed unmatched. CDR3 residues: CASTPTGDQPQHF. CDR3 DNA sequence: TGTGCCAGCACCCCGACAGGGGATCAGCCCCAGCATTTT.

The gene calls are TRBV5-4 and TRBJ2-1, with TRBD2 matching 10 bases. This CDR3 spans 15 amino acids. Germline V gene sequence: CDR1 SGHNT, CDR2 YYREEE (reference sequence). Trimming took 4 bases from V and 5 from J; bases not matched to a gene: 6. CDR3 region: CASSPGLAYNNEQFF. In nucleotides, the CDR3 is TGTGCCAGCAGCCCGGGACTAGCGTATAACAATGAGCAGTTCTTC.

The genes are TRBV5-1 and TRBJ1-5; 9 nucleotides line up with TRBD1. With V trimmed by 4 bases and J by 3 bases, 5 bases remained unmatched. Per germline, CDR1 SGHRS and CDR2 YFSETQ. This CDR3 has 15 amino acids. CDR3: CASSLTGGNNQPQHF. DNA for the CDR3: TGCGCCAGCAGCCTGACAGGGGGAAACAATCAGCCCCAGCATTTT.

The chain employs TRBV3-1 (or the pseudogene TRBV3-2) and TRBJ2-1; TRBD2 agrees at 8 bases. Unmatched junction bases numbered 1, after V lost 3 bases and J lost 0 bases. Germline V gene data show CDR1 as LGHDT and CDR2 as YNNKEL (reference sequence). The CDR3 extends over 15 amino acids. CDR3 sequence (DNA): TGTGCCAGCAGCCATAGCGGGATCTCCTACAATGAGCAGTTCTTC. Translating it yields CASSHSGISYNEQFF.

Points on this clone: The junction shows a germline mismatch at one end, possibly a read error. The rearrangement links TRBV19 to TRBJ2-7, with TRBD2 as a possible D gene (6 bases). This CDR3 is 12 amino acids long. The germline CDR1 and CDR2 sequences are LNHDA and SQIVND (reference sequence). CDR3 region: CASSHEGGVKNF. CDR3 coding DNA: TGTGCCAGTAGTCACGAGGGAGGCGTAAAAAACTTC. Combining the CDR3 with reference TRBV19 and TRBJ2-7 gives the whole variable domain DGGITQSPKYLFRKEGQNVTLSCEQNLNHDAMYWYRQDPGQGLRLIYYSQIVNDFQKGDIAEGYSVSREKKESFPLTVTSAQKNPTAFYLCASSHEGGVKNFGPGTRLTVT.

This clone was counted once. This chain joins TRBV28 and TRBJ1-6; 8 nucleotides align to TRBD1. Germline loops: CDR1 MDHEN, CDR2 SYDVKM. The CDR3 is 17 residues long. With V trimmed by 6 bases and J by 5 bases, 12 bases remained unmatched. The CDR3 spells CASRPRQGRLDNSPLHF. The CDR3 DNA reads TGTGCCAGCAGGCCGCGACAGGGGCGCTTAGATAATTCACCCCTCCACTTT.

The chain recombines TRBV7-2 with TRBJ2-5; weak D call: TRBD1 (5 bases). Germline CDR1 is SGHTA and CDR2 is FQGNSA. The CDR3 runs 16 residues. Deletions cut 5 bases from V and 0 bases from J, with 16 bases between. DNA of the CDR3: TGTGCCAGCAGCCTAGAAATATACAGGTACCAAGAGACCCAGTACTTC. This sequence encodes CASSLEIYRYQETQYF.

This clone was seen more than once but under ten times. V and J are TRBV7-2 and TRBJ2-3, with TRBD2 matching 14 bases. Unmatched junction bases numbered 7, after V lost 0 bases and J lost 5 bases. This CDR3 comprises 18 residues. Germline lookup yields CDR1 SGHTA and CDR2 FQGNSA. CDR3 amino acids: CASSLAGLAGDRGDTQYF. The CDR3 DNA reads TGTGCCAGCAGCTTAGCGGGACTAGCGGGAGACCGGGGAGATACGCAGTATTTT.

This chain connects TRBV27 to TRBJ1-6; a weak D match, TRBD1 (5 bases). Germline CDR1 MNHEY, CDR2 SMNVEV (reference sequence). The CDR3 is made up of 13 amino acids. V lost 5 bases, J lost 7 bases, and 9 bases lay in between. In DNA, the CDR3 is TGTGCCAGCAGTCAATACAGGAATTCACCCCTCCACTTT. Protein product: CASSQYRNSPLHF.

The V call is TRBV19, the J call TRBJ1-5, with unresolved D. CDR3 length equals 13 residues. CDR1 is LNHDA, CDR2 SQIVND, per germline (reference sequence). Trimming left V 5 bases short and J 4 bases short, with 9 bases between. The CDR3 DNA sequence: TGTGCCAGTAGTTTGACACCTAATCAGCCCCAGCATTTT. Encoded protein: CASSLTPNQPQHF.

The CDR3 bases are TGTGCCAGCATCAGACCCGGGACAGGGGTCTACGAGCAGTACTTC. It encodes CASIRPGTGVYEQYF. V is TRBV5-6 and J is TRBJ2-7; 10 bases are shared with TRBD1. V lost 6 bases, J lost 3 bases, and 9 bases stayed unmatched. This CDR3 is built from 15 residues. The germline V gene encodes CDR1 SGHDT and CDR2 YYEEEE.